Listed below are T cell receptor beta chains from one sample, sequenced in a study of early T cells in non-severe SARS-CoV-2 infection. In TCRdb, the 5' RACE reads were re-called with MiXCR into one record per CDR3 protein. The table includes around 26,000 distinct CDR3 sequences, roughly 4.5% detected once. Material for sequencing was whole blood. Receptors were obtained from an adult who was a healthcare worker with PCR-confirmed SARS-CoV-2 infection or an uninfected control (not recorded which). The CDR3 runs from the conserved cysteine through the conserved F or W. Fields, in order: J gene, clone size, V gene, D gene, CDR3 DNA, CDR3 protein. The D gene is left open where the match is weak. Clone size is given for some rows only: seen once, a few or many times, or a class if the clone is expanded.

J: TRBJ2-3
size: NA
V: TRBV7-6
D: NA
DNA: TGTGCCAGCAGCTTAGGGGATCTAGATACGCAGTATTTT
CDR3: CASSLGDLDTQYF

J: TRBJ2-7
size: many
V: TRBV7-2
D: TRBD2
DNA: TGTGCCAGCAGCTTAGCACTAGCGGGGGGGTCGCAGTACTTC
CDR3: CASSLALAGGSQYF

J: TRBJ2-3
size: many
V: TRBV25-1
D: NA
DNA: TGTGCCAGCAGTGCCGGGCCCGTGGAGAGGAGTACGCAGTATTTT
CDR3: CASSAGPVERSTQYF

J: TRBJ2-3
size: many
V: TRBV7-2
D: NA
DNA: TGTGCCAGCGGACCACGTGGGCAGGGCACAGATACGCAGTATTTT
CDR3: CASGPRGQGTDTQYF

J: TRBJ2-7
size: many
V: TRBV20-1
D: TRBD2
DNA: TGCAGTGCTAGAGATGAACTAGCGGGGGGGTGGAGTTGGGAGCAGTACTTC
CDR3: CSARDELAGGWSWEQYF

J: TRBJ2-7
size: many
V: TRBV5-4
D: NA
DNA: TGTGCCAGCAGCTTGAAGGGCCGCGGGACCTACGAGCAGTACTTC
CDR3: CASSLKGRGTYEQYF

J: TRBJ1-1
size: medium-sized
V: TRBV27
D: TRBD1
DNA: TGTGCCAGCAGTCCCTTGACAGGGGGCACTGAAGCTTTCTTT
CDR3: CASSPLTGGTEAFF

J: TRBJ2-7
size: many
V: TRBV20-1
D: NA
DNA: TGCAGTGCTAGGGAGTGGGTAACCTACGAGCAGTACTTC
CDR3: CSAREWVTYEQYF

J: TRBJ2-1
size: many
V: TRBV20-1
D: NA
DNA: TGCAGTGCTAGAGATTTCAGCGGCAATTCCTACAATGAGCAGTTCTTC
CDR3: CSARDFSGNSYNEQFF

J: TRBJ1-6
size: many
V: TRBV7-9
D: NA
DNA: TGTGCCAGCAGCTTAGGGGCCCATAATTCACCCCTCCACTTT
CDR3: CASSLGAHNSPLHF

J: TRBJ1-2
size: many
V: TRBV27
D: TRBD1
DNA: TGTGCCAGCAGTTCCGGACAGGGCATCACCTTC
CDR3: CASSSGQGITF

J: TRBJ1-6
size: many
V: TRBV2
D: NA
DNA: TGTGCCAGCAACGAGGGGAAGGCCCTCCACTTT
CDR3: CASNEGKALHF

J: TRBJ2-7
size: few
V: TRBV3-1
D: NA
DNA: TGTGCCAGCAGCCAAGAGGCTGGCTCCTACGAGCAGTACTTC
CDR3: CASSQEAGSYEQYF

J: TRBJ2-7
size: many
V: TRBV7-2
D: NA
DNA: TGTGCCAGCAGCTTGGTTTACCAGCCTTCTCTGTACTTC
CDR3: CASSLVYQPSLYF

J: TRBJ1-2
size: many
V: TRBV28
D: TRBD1
DNA: TGTGCCAGCAGTTTAGAGGGGGCGATGGGTGGCTACACCTTC
CDR3: CASSLEGAMGGYTF

J: TRBJ1-1
size: few
V: TRBV29-1
D: TRBD1
DNA: TGCAGCGTGCGCGGACAGGGAGGCACTGAAGCTTTCTTT
CDR3: CSVRGQGGTEAFF

J: TRBJ2-1
size: many
V: TRBV19
D: NA
DNA: TGTGCCAGTAGTATAGGGCCAGGGCCGGGCAATGAGCAGTTCTTC
CDR3: CASSIGPGPGNEQFF

J: TRBJ2-4
size: NA
V: TRBV18
D: TRBD2
DNA: TGTGCCAGCTCACCCACGTACGGGGGGGCTTCGGGCATTCAGTACTTC
CDR3: CASSPTYGGASGIQYF

J: TRBJ2-5
size: many
V: TRBV20-1
D: TRBD1
DNA: TGCAGTGCTAGAGACCCCGGGACAGGGTCTTTCGAGACCCAGTACTTC
CDR3: CSARDPGTGSFETQYF

J: TRBJ1-4
size: many
V: TRBV6-1
D: NA
DNA: TGTGCCAGCAGGGTATCCGGGACGGCTAATGAAAAACTGTTTTTT
CDR3: CASRVSGTANEKLFF

J: TRBJ2-2
size: many
V: TRBV19
D: NA
DNA: TGTGCCAGTAGTATAGGATTGGGGACGAACACCGGGGAGCTGTTTTTT
CDR3: CASSIGLGTNTGELFF

J: TRBJ1-1
size: NA
V: TRBV5-1
D: NA
DNA: TGCGCCAGCAACGGCGCGTCGTCGGGAGACACTGAAGCTTTCTTT
CDR3: CASNGASSGDTEAFF

J: TRBJ2-5
size: NA
V: TRBV5-5
D: TRBD1
DNA: TGTGCCAGCAGCCTAACCCCGACAGGGGGCTCGGAGACCCAGTACTTC
CDR3: CASSLTPTGGSETQYF

J: TRBJ1-5
size: many
V: TRBV30
D: TRBD1
DNA: TGTGCCTGGAGTCCTCGGACAGGTTCGAGCAATCAGCCCCAGCATTTT
CDR3: CAWSPRTGSSNQPQHF

J: TRBJ2-2
size: many
V: TRBV29-1
D: NA
DNA: TGCAGCGTTGAGCGGGACACCGGGGAGCTGTTTTTT
CDR3: CSVERDTGELFF

J: TRBJ1-2
size: few
V: TRBV5-4
D: NA
DNA: TGTGCCAGCAGCACGCCGGGATCTAGGGACTATGGCTACACCTTC
CDR3: CASSTPGSRDYGYTF

J: TRBJ2-3
size: many
V: TRBV20-1
D: TRBD1
DNA: TGCAGTGCCATCGGGACAGCAAATAGAGATACGCAGTATTTT
CDR3: CSAIGTANRDTQYF